These 26 T cell receptor beta chains were all obtained from the same sample, sequenced in a study of CD8+ T cells in alopecia areata. Extracted RNA was reverse transcribed into cDNA, the sequencing template. TCRdb's copy holds only in-frame clones and misses some; the assay was immunoSEQ multiplex PCR. The sample contains some 100,000 clones, approximately 58% of which appear only once. Sequencing was carried out using CD4+ T cells sorted from blood. These receptors came from a human donor in good health.

This chain links TRBV5-5 with TRBJ2-5; TRBD1 or TRBD2 may be the D gene (5 bases each). This CDR3 has 15 residues. Per germline, CDR1 SGHKS and CDR2 YYEKEE (reference sequence). V dropped 6 bases and J dropped 1 base, with 16 bases sitting between them. CDR3 coding DNA: TGTGCCAGCATCCGGGACGGTACTATCCAAGAGACCCAGTACTTC. This translates into CASIRDGTIQETQYF.

The V and J genes are TRBV20-1 and TRBJ2-3; possibly TRBD2 for D (5 bases). The V and J ends lost 3 bases and 6 bases respectively, with 7 bases between them. The CDR3 consists of 11 residues. In germline, CDR1 is DFQATT, CDR2 SNEGSKA (reference sequence). The CDR3 DNA sequence: TGCAGTGCTAGGGAGGCTGATACGCAGTATTTT. Protein product: CSAREADTQYF.

The CDR3 sequence: CASSDEGQMNTEAFF. CDR3 DNA sequence: TGTGCCAGCAGTGACGAAGGACAGATGAACACTGAAGCTTTCTTT. J is TRBJ1-1 and V is TRBV2; a weak D match, TRBD1 (6 bases). The germline V gene has CDR1 SNHLY and CDR2 FYNNEI. This CDR3 comprises 15 residues. Trimming took off 3 bases at V and 0 bases at J, with 11 bases between the two ends.

This clone was counted only a few times. The J gene is TRBJ2-2, the V gene TRBV29-1, with 9 nucleotides matching TRBD1. V was clipped by 6 bases and J by 1 base; unmatched bases: 6. The CDR3 consists of 15 residues. Germline V gene sequence: CDR1 SQVTM, CDR2 ANQGSEA. CDR3 nucleotides: TGCAGCGTAGCGGGACAGGGCCGGAACACCGGGGAGCTGTTTTTT. Translating it yields CSVAGQGRNTGELFF.

The J gene is TRBJ2-1, the V gene TRBV4-1; D remains unclear. The germline V gene has CDR1 MGHRA and CDR2 YSYEKL. The CDR3 contains 16 residues. With 1 base removed from V and 0 bases from J, the gap between germline ends came to 10 bases. CDR3 sequence reads: CASSQVNIVSYNEQFF. The CDR3 coding sequence is TGCGCCAGCAGCCAAGTAAACATAGTCTCCTACAATGAGCAGTTCTTC.

This chain joins TRBV25-1 and TRBJ2-5; D is possibly TRBD1 (6 bases). Trimming shortened V by 7 bases and J by 4 bases, and 22 bases separated the two germline ends. The CDR3 sequence is 16 residues long. Germline V gene sequence: CDR1 MGHDK, CDR2 SYGVNS. CDR3 nucleotides: TGTGCCAGCACCCAAGGGGGTCCCAAAGGGAGAGAGACCCAGTACTTC. Translating it yields CASTQGGPKGRETQYF.

This clone turned up a few times. The chain recombines TRBV29-1 with TRBJ2-7; D gene ambiguous. Trimming left V 7 bases short and J 3 bases short, with 13 bases between. Germline assignment: CDR1 SQVTM and CDR2 ANQGSEA. This CDR3 contains 12 residues. CDR3 sequence (DNA): TGCAGCGCCCAACCGAGCAGCTACGAGCAGTACTTC. Protein product: CSAQPSSYEQYF.

This clone was seen more than once but under ten times. For the CDR3, the DNA is TGCAGCGTTCCGGCGGGCTATGGCTACACCTTC. The encoded protein is CSVPAGYGYTF. The chain links TRBV29-1 to TRBJ1-2; D is unresolved. There are 11 residues in the CDR3. In germline, CDR1 is SQVTM, CDR2 ANQGSEA. V was cut by 5 bases and J by 4 bases, with 8 bases left in between.

This rearrangement joins TRBV29-1 to TRBJ1-2; D is unresolved. The germline V and J ends were trimmed by 3 bases and 8 bases, with 13 bases remaining between them. This CDR3 contains 12 residues. Germline assignment: CDR1 SQVTM and CDR2 ANQGSEA. CDR3 amino acids: CSVEAGRWGYTF. Written as DNA, the CDR3 is TGCAGCGTTGAGGCGGGCCGGTGGGGCTACACCTTC.

The table lists this clone with a few counts. The chain recombines TRBV29-1 with TRBJ1-2, with D possibly being TRBD1 (5 bases). Germline lookup yields CDR1 SQVTM and CDR2 ANQGSEA. V gave up 7 bases and J gave up 4 bases, with 13 bases separating them. The CDR3 spans 12 residues. Here the CDR3 reads CSGSQGFYGYTF. Here the CDR3 DNA reads TGCAGCGGCTCGCAGGGATTCTATGGCTACACCTTC.

The DNA for the CDR3 is TGCGCCAGCAGCCATGCGCGTGGGTCTTACAATGAGCAGTTCTTC. It translates to CASSHARGSYNEQFF. V usage is TRBV5-1 and J usage is TRBJ2-1, with no clear D. Germline V CDR1 and CDR2: SGHRS, YFSETQ. V was trimmed by 4 bases and J by 4 bases, leaving 15 bases between them. The CDR3 consists of 15 residues.

This clone was detected only once. The chain is built from TRBV5-6 and TRBJ1-1; D unresolved. The germline CDR1 and CDR2 sequences are SGHDT and YYEEEE. The CDR3 is 14 amino acids. V lost 1 base to trimming and J lost 2 bases, with 9 bases between them. The CDR3 bases are TGTGCCAGCAGCTTGTGGCGGACTAACACTGAAGCTTTCTTT. This codes for CASSLWRTNTEAFF.

V is TRBV2 and J is TRBJ1-2, with 7 bases identical to TRBD1. Per the germline V gene, CDR1 is SNHLY and CDR2 is FYNNEI. V dropped 1 base and J dropped 2; count of bases not matched to a gene: 7. This CDR3 contains 16 residues. The CDR3 DNA is TGTGCCAGCAGTGAAGAGACAGGGTGGGGCAACTATGGCTACACCTTC. This gives the protein CASSEETGWGNYGYTF.

By share, this clone ranks as medium-sized. The rearrangement uses TRBV7-8 and TRBJ2-4, with TRBD1 identical over 12 bases. CDR1 and CDR2 (germline): SGHVS, FQNEAQ. Trimming took 5 bases from V and 6 from J; bases not matched to a gene: 17. The CDR3 spans 19 residues. In DNA, the CDR3 is TGTGCCAGCAGCCTCTCCCCGGGGGGGACAGGGGGCGGTAGAAACATTCAGTACTTC. It encodes CASSLSPGGTGGGRNIQYF.

This clone turned up a few times. CDR3 sequence reads: CASSVPIGTGNTGELFF. In DNA, the CDR3 is TGTGCCAGCAGTGTCCCAATAGGGACAGGCAACACCGGGGAGCTGTTTTTT. The rearrangement uses TRBV6-1 and TRBJ2-2, with 8 nucleotides matching TRBD1. CDR1 is MNHNS, CDR2 SASEGT, per germline. V lost 4 bases, J lost 2 bases, and 9 bases stayed unmatched. The CDR3 consists of 17 residues.

The V gene is TRBV25-1, the J gene TRBJ1-2; no firm D call. This CDR3 is 13 amino acids long. The V end lost 6 bases, the J end lost 1 base, and 9 bases lay between the germline ends. Germline CDR1 MGHDK, CDR2 SYGVNS. The CDR3 DNA reads as TGTGCCAGCAGGTCCCCAATTAACTATGGCTACACCTTC. Encoded protein: CASRSPINYGYTF.

This clone occurred a few times. The CDR3 coding sequence is TGTGCCAGCAGCTCACCTCCTAAATCCGGATCCCCCTCCTACGAGCAGTACTTC. This codes for CASSSPPKSGSPSYEQYF. This chain links TRBV7-6 with TRBJ2-7; D not resolved. Germline V gene data show CDR1 as SGHVS and CDR2 as FNYEAQ. The CDR3 covers 18 residues. V lost 4 bases, J lost 0 bases, and 22 bases lay in between.

The V gene is TRBV9, the J gene TRBJ1-6, with D maybe TRBD1 (5 bases). CDR1 is SGDLS and CDR2 is YYNGEE in the germline V gene. The ends were cut back, 0 bases at V and 4 bases at J, with 14 bases in the middle. The CDR3 sequence is 17 residues long. CDR3 in DNA: TGTGCCAGCAGCGTAGAGGTCCGAGGGGATTATAATTCACCCCTCCACTTT. This translates into CASSVEVRGDYNSPLHF.

As concerns this clone: Compared with germline, one end of the junction differs, possibly owing to a read error. CDR3: CASSITLGGLGPF. CDR3 bases: TGTGCCAGCAGTATAACATTAGGCGGCCTTGGGCCTTTT. The genes are TRBV2 and TRBJ1-4; D is uncertain. Germline values: CDR1 SNHLY, CDR2 FYNNEI. The CDR3 contains 13 residues.

The V gene is TRBV21-1, the J gene TRBJ2-7; the table's TRBD1 call for D was not verified on the DNA. TRBV21-1 is listed as a pseudogene. This CDR3 comprises 14 residues. CDR3 DNA: TGTGCCTCCCACGCACAGGGGCACTCCTACGAGCAGTACTTC. Encoded protein: CASHAQGHSYEQYF.

The chain recombines TRBV9 with TRBJ1-2; 7 positions agree with TRBD1. The CDR3 is made up of 13 amino acids. Germline V gene sequence: CDR1 SGDLS, CDR2 YYNGEE. The ends lost 4 bases at V and 5 bases at J; junction bases unmatched: 5. The DNA of the CDR3 is TGTGCCAGCAGCACGGACAGGACGTATGGCTACACCTTC. Amino acid sequence: CASSTDRTYGYTF.

This chain uses TRBV2 with TRBJ2-6; D unresolved. Trimming removed 3 bases at V and 0 bases at J, with 9 bases between. This CDR3 is 16 amino acids long. Looked up from germline, CDR1 is SNHLY and CDR2 is FYNNEI. DNA of the CDR3: TGTGCCAGCAGTGAGACGGTCGTCTCTGGGGCCAACGTCCTGACTTTC. The encoded protein is CASSETVVSGANVLTF.

The chain recombines TRBV5-1 with TRBJ1-6; D not resolved. This CDR3 has 11 residues. Germline V gene sequence: CDR1 SGHRS, CDR2 YFSETQ. Trimming removed 7 bases from V and 12 bases from J, with 11 bases in between. CDR3 sequence reads: CASGPRGPLHF. In nucleotides, the CDR3 is TGCGCCAGCGGCCCCCGGGGACCCCTCCACTTT.

The chain recombines TRBV5-1 with TRBJ2-3; TRBD2 is a possible D gene (7 bases). CDR3 length: 16 amino acids. The germline V and J ends were trimmed by 4 bases and 8 bases, with 23 bases remaining between them. Germline V gene lookup returns CDR1 SGHRS and CDR2 YFSETQ. CDR3 coding DNA: TGCGCCAGCAGCCCCGGGGGCCAGCGGGGAGTCTTTACGCAGTATTTT. Protein product: CASSPGGQRGVFTQYF.

The rearrangement links TRBV29-1 to TRBJ2-5; no clear D gene. V was shortened by 4 bases and J by 1 base, with 7 bases between the two germline ends. Germline CDR1 reads SQVTM; CDR2 reads ANQGSEA. This CDR3 comprises 12 residues. The CDR3 region has the DNA TGCAGCGTTGTCACCCCCCAAGAGACCCAGTACTTC. Translation: CSVVTPQETQYF.

This sequence joins TRBV27 and TRBJ1-5, with D perhaps matching TRBD1 (5 bases). Trimming pared 0 bases from V and 2 bases from J, leaving 8 bases between. Germline CDR1 reads MNHEY; CDR2 reads SMNVEV (reference sequence). The CDR3 has 15 amino acids. DNA for the CDR3: TGTGCCAGCAGTTTATCTTCGGGGGGCAATCAGCCCCAGCATTTT. Translating gives CASSLSSGGNQPQHF.